The rows below give T cell receptor beta chains drawn from one sample of a study of chemoradiotherapy in HPV16-positive cancers. Using immunoSEQ multiplex PCR, the repertoire was profiled, and TCRdb retains in-frame clones only, with some absent. Among approximately 12,000 clones listed, 90% were seen once. This sample was obtained from a patient who underwent chemoradiotherapy. These TCRs come from a human donor with HPV-associated anogenital cancer. Each CDR3 is given with its conserved first and last residue. D genes are given only for firm matches. Clone size is given for some rows only: seen once, a few or many times, or a class if the clone is expanded.

>NA|NA|TRBV7-9|TRBJ1-6
TGTGCCAGCAGTTCCCGCCAGGGGTGGGGTTCACCCCTCCACTTT
CASSSRQGWGSPLHF
>NA|NA|TRBV10-3|TRBJ1-2
TGTGCCATCAGTGAGGGGGCTCGGGTTAACTATGGCTACACCTTC
CAISEGARVNYGYTF
>NA|TRBD2|TRBV5-1|TRBJ2-2
TGCGCCAGCAGCAACGGACTAGCGGGAGCGTTAGGGGAGCTGTTTTTT
CASSNGLAGALGELFF
>NA|NA|TRBV9|TRBJ2-2
TGTGCCAGCAGCGTCAAGGCTAGCCGGGACACCGGGGAGCTGTTTTTT
CASSVKASRDTGELFF
>once|NA|TRBV29-1|TRBJ2-2
TGCAGCGTTGAAGATATCACAGGACTGAACTCCGGGGAGCTGTTTTTT
CSVEDITGLNSGELFF
>NA|NA|TRBV21-1|TRBJ2-2
TGTGCCAGCAGCACCTGGACTAGCGGGAGTAGTTGCACCGGGGAGCTGTTTTTT
CASSTWTSGSSCTGELFF
>NA|NA|TRBV5-1|TRBJ2-5
TGCGCCAGCAGCTTGGCGGGGGTGGAGGAGACCCAGTACTTC
CASSLAGVEETQYF
>NA|NA|TRBV29-1|TRBJ2-2
TGCAGCGTTGATCGCCTTAACACCGGGGAGCTGTTTTTT
CSVDRLNTGELFF
>NA|NA|TRBV4-1|TRBJ1-4
TGCGCCAGCAGCCAAGATAGGTTGGACAGTAATGAAAAACTGTTTTTT
CASSQDRLDSNEKLFF
>NA|TRBD1|TRBV10-1|TRBJ1-4
TGCGCCAGCGGCGACAGGGGGCCAGGTGAAAAACTGTTTTTT
CASGDRGPGEKLFF
>NA|NA|TRBV2|TRBJ1-6
TGTGCCAGCTATCAAGTCAGGGGTTCACCCCTCCACTTT
CASYQVRGSPLHF
>NA|NA|TRBV19|TRBJ2-1
TGTGCCAGTAGCATTCTTCCGGCCGAGCAGTTCTTC
CASSILPAEQFF
>once|TRBD1|TRBV5-1|TRBJ2-7
TGCGCCAGCAGCTTGGGGTGGGACAGGGGCCACGAGCAGTACTTC
CASSLGWDRGHEQYF
>NA|NA|TRBV19|TRBJ1-2
TGTGCCAGTAGTATTTCTCCAGGGGCTAACTATGGCTACACCTTC
CASSISPGANYGYTF
>NA|NA|TRBV7-2|TRBJ1-1
TGTGCCAGCAGCTTAGGGGCGAACACTGAAGCTTTCTTT
CASSLGANTEAFF
>NA|NA|TRBV7-7|TRBJ2-1
TGTGCCAGCAGCTTAACAGGGCGGGGAAATGAGCAGTTCTTC
CASSLTGRGNEQFF
>NA|NA|TRBV6-6|TRBJ1-1
TGTGCCAGCAGGGGGGAACGGGGAGCTTTCTTT
CASRGERGAFF
>few|NA|TRBV25-1|TRBJ2-1
TGTGCCAGCAGGCCTTGGGGCGGCTACAATGAGCAGTTCTTC
CASRPWGGYNEQFF
>NA|NA|TRBV5-3|TRBJ2-1
TGTGCCAGAAGCTTGGACTATTACAATGAGCAGTTCTTC
CARSLDYYNEQFF
>NA|NA|TRBV7-3|TRBJ1-1
TGTGCCAGCAGCTTAGGTCGGGTAACTGAAGCTTTCTTT
CASSLGRVTEAFF
>NA|NA|TRBV2|TRBJ2-4
TGTGCCAGCAGTGGTCCAAGTGCCAAGGAGGGGGGAAAAAACATTCAGTACTTC
CASSGPSAKEGGKNIQYF
>NA|NA|TRBV7-2|TRBJ2-5
TGTGCCAGCAGCTCCATTAACCAGCTAACAGTTGGGACCCAGTACTTC
CASSSINQLTVGTQYF
>once|NA|TRBV25-1|TRBJ1-2
TGTGCCAGCAGTGACGCCTCAGTCTATGGCTACACCTTC
CASSDASVYGYTF
>NA|NA|TRBV29-1|TRBJ1-5
TGCAGCGTTGATCAAGGACCAAATCAGCCCCAGCATTTT
CSVDQGPNQPQHF
>NA|TRBD1|TRBV7-2|TRBJ1-1
TGTGCCAGCAGCTTAGGGCCAGGGGGTATTGAAGCTTTCTTT
CASSLGPGGIEAFF
>NA|NA|TRBV29-1|TRBJ2-7
TGCAGCGTTGGAGGGCAGCACGAGCAGTACTTC
CSVGGQHEQYF
>NA|NA|TRBV29-1|TRBJ1-5
TGCAGCGTTGTGGATCACGGTGGGAGCAATCAGCCCCAGCATTTT
CSVVDHGGSNQPQHF
>NA|NA|TRBV18|TRBJ1-1
TGTGCCAGCTCACCACCGAAGGGGAACACTGAAGCTTTCTTT
CASSPPKGNTEAFF
>NA|TRBD1|TRBV27|TRBJ1-2
TGTGCCAGCAGAAGGCCGGGACAGGGGGACTATGGCTACACCTTC
CASRRPGQGDYGYTF